This is a list of T cell receptor beta chains from one sample in a study of CD8 T cells in ankylosing spondylitis. In TCRdb, the 5' RACE reads were re-called with MiXCR into one record per CDR3 protein. The sample records 220,000 or so distinct CDR3 sequences, under 12% being singletons. The sequenced sample was blood, either unsorted or a sorted T cell fraction (not recorded which). All receptors come from a male donor with ankylosing spondylitis or in good health (not recorded which). CDR3s include the opening cysteine and the closing phenylalanine or tryptophan. The order of the fields is D gene, V gene, J gene, clone size, CDR3 DNA, CDR3 protein. D genes are given only for firm matches. Clone size, where shown, is once, few, many, or a class for clones that have expanded.

d_gene: -
v_gene: TRBV3-1
j_gene: TRBJ2-3
abundance: many
CDR3nt: TGTGCCAGCAGCCAAGCAGGACGCACGAATACGCAGTATTTT
CDR3aa: CASSQAGRTNTQYF

d_gene: TRBD1
v_gene: TRBV30
j_gene: TRBJ1-1
abundance: many
CDR3nt: TGTGCCTGGAGTGTATTTGGACCAACAGGGGAGAACACTGAAGCTTTCTTT
CDR3aa: CAWSVFGPTGENTEAFF

d_gene: -
v_gene: TRBV5-1
j_gene: TRBJ1-4
abundance: many
CDR3nt: TGCGCCAGCAGCTTGGCCAACGACAAGGGTGAAAAACTGTTTTTT
CDR3aa: CASSLANDKGEKLFF

d_gene: TRBD1
v_gene: TRBV7-8
j_gene: TRBJ1-1
abundance: many
CDR3nt: TGTGCCAGCAGCCCGAGGACCGGGACAGAAGAAGCTTTCTTT
CDR3aa: CASSPRTGTEEAFF

d_gene: TRBD2
v_gene: TRBV12-3/TRBV12-4
j_gene: TRBJ2-3
abundance: many
CDR3nt: TGTGCCACCGGGACTAGCGGGGTAGATACGCAGTATTTT
CDR3aa: CATGTSGVDTQYF

d_gene: TRBD2
v_gene: TRBV7-9
j_gene: TRBJ2-2
abundance: few
CDR3nt: TGTGCCAGCTGGCTAGCGGGGGCGAACACCGGGGAGCTGTTTTTT
CDR3aa: CASWLAGANTGELFF

d_gene: -
v_gene: TRBV7-6
j_gene: TRBJ2-1
abundance: many
CDR3nt: TGTGCCAGCAGCCAACACAGGGGGCGAACGGGGGGGCAATTTAGGACTGAGCAGTTCTTC
CDR3aa: CASSQHRGRTGGQFRTEQFF

d_gene: TRBD1
v_gene: TRBV18
j_gene: TRBJ2-2
abundance: -
CDR3nt: TGTGCCAGCTCGCCGGGACAGGGGGCGAACACCGGGGAGCTGTTTTTT
CDR3aa: CASSPGQGANTGELFF

d_gene: TRBD1
v_gene: TRBV5-1
j_gene: TRBJ2-1
abundance: many
CDR3nt: TGCGCCAGCAGCTTACAGACAGGGGGCAATGAGCAGTTCTTC
CDR3aa: CASSLQTGGNEQFF

d_gene: TRBD1
v_gene: TRBV7-2
j_gene: TRBJ2-1
abundance: many
CDR3nt: TGTGCCAGCAGCTTAGTTGGGACAGGGGAATTCTTC
CDR3aa: CASSLVGTGEFF

d_gene: TRBD1
v_gene: TRBV5-1
j_gene: TRBJ1-2
abundance: many
CDR3nt: TGCGCCAGCAGCTCGGGACAGGCGTTCTTCTATGGCTACACCTTC
CDR3aa: CASSSGQAFFYGYTF

d_gene: TRBD2
v_gene: TRBV29-1
j_gene: TRBJ2-5
abundance: few
CDR3nt: TGCAGCGTTCAGACTAGCGGGGAGGAGACCCAGTACTTC
CDR3aa: CSVQTSGEETQYF

d_gene: -
v_gene: TRBV5-6
j_gene: TRBJ2-2
abundance: few
CDR3nt: TGTGCCAGCAGCCCCATCAGGGTGAACACCGGGGAGCTGTTTTTT
CDR3aa: CASSPIRVNTGELFF

d_gene: TRBD1
v_gene: TRBV5-1
j_gene: TRBJ1-6
abundance: -
CDR3nt: TGCGCCAGCAGCTTGGGACAGGGGGGTTATTCACCCCTCCACTTT
CDR3aa: CASSLGQGGYSPLHF

d_gene: -
v_gene: TRBV7-6
j_gene: TRBJ1-5
abundance: many
CDR3nt: TGTGCCAGCAGCAAAGATAGCAATCAGCCCCAGCATTTT
CDR3aa: CASSKDSNQPQHF

d_gene: -
v_gene: TRBV5-6
j_gene: TRBJ2-1
abundance: -
CDR3nt: TGTGCCAGCAGCTTTCAAACGGGCAATGAGCAGTTCTTC
CDR3aa: CASSFQTGNEQFF

d_gene: -
v_gene: TRBV3-1
j_gene: TRBJ1-4
abundance: few
CDR3nt: TGTGCCAGCAGCCAAGATCTGCAGCCCAGCAATGAAAAACTGTTTTTT
CDR3aa: CASSQDLQPSNEKLFF

d_gene: -
v_gene: TRBV2
j_gene: TRBJ2-1
abundance: many
CDR3nt: TGTGCCAGCAGTGTTCAGGTAACGAATGAGCAGTTCTTC
CDR3aa: CASSVQVTNEQFF

d_gene: -
v_gene: TRBV3-1
j_gene: TRBJ1-6
abundance: many
CDR3nt: TGTGCCAGCAGCCAAGATAGGACACCTAATTCACCCCTCCACTTT
CDR3aa: CASSQDRTPNSPLHF

d_gene: TRBD2
v_gene: TRBV7-2
j_gene: TRBJ2-3
abundance: many
CDR3nt: TGTGCCAGCAGCTTAGGGGCTAGCGGGGGGACTACAGATACGCAGTATTTT
CDR3aa: CASSLGASGGTTDTQYF

d_gene: -
v_gene: TRBV7-9
j_gene: TRBJ1-4
abundance: few
CDR3nt: TGTGCCAGCAGCTCTAGACCATCGGACAGCCCTAATGAAAAACTGTTTTTT
CDR3aa: CASSSRPSDSPNEKLFF

d_gene: TRBD2
v_gene: TRBV20-1
j_gene: TRBJ2-7
abundance: -
CDR3nt: TGCAGTGCTCACCTGGGAGGGCTGGCGACCTACGAGCAGTACTTC
CDR3aa: CSAHLGGLATYEQYF